This TCR beta chain was obtained from a study of T cell responses to AZD1222 COVID-19 vaccine. At the level of the study: Whether given at about 4 or about 12 weeks, second doses were pooled. Study results and limitations: Repertoires were obtained only post-peak T cell response. The study reported that nearly half of spike-specific TCRs target unmutated variant regions. Elevations in Spike-specific TCR breadth and depth followed administration of two AZD1222 doses.

TCRdb's copy holds only in-frame clones and misses some; the assay was immunoSEQ multiplex PCR. The table lists about 92,000 clones, roughly 88% of them singletons. V was trimmed by 0 bases and J by 5 bases, leaving 16 bases between them. The CDR3 is 16 amino acids. A note on this clone: Its antigen remains unknown.

This TCR was sampled from an adult in good health. The sequencing used peripheral blood, collected on day 0 of AZD1222 vaccination. The genes are TRBV23-1 and TRBJ1-2, with D possibly matching TRBD1 (5 bases). TRBV23-1 is an ORF, with its function uncertain. In DNA, the CDR3 is TGCGCCAGCAGTCAATCGACCCGGGGCCCGGGGTATGGCTACACCTTC. This codes for CASSQSTRGPGYGYTF.